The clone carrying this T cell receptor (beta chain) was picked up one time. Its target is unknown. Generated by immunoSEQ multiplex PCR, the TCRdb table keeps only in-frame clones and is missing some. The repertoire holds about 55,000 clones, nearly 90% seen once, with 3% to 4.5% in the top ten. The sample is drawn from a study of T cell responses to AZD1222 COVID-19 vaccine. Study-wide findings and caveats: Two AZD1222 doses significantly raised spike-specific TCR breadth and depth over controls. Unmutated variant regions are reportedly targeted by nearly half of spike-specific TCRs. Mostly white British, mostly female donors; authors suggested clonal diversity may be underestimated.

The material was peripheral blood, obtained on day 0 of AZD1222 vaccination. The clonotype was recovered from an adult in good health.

The CDR3 DNA reads TGTGCCATCGGGGGGGCAGGCAATCAGCCCCAGCATTTT. Its protein is CAIGGAGNQPQHF. V and J are TRBV10-3 and TRBJ1-5; D might be TRBD1 (6 bases). The CDR3 spans 13 residues. With 8 bases removed from V and 2 bases from J, the gap between germline ends came to 10 bases. CDR1 ENHRY and CDR2 SYGVKD come from the germline V gene.